Below, 9 T cell receptor beta chains from the same sample are listed, as sequenced in a study of T-cell reconstitution after alpha-beta-depleted transplantation in children. As it was prepared, the TCRbeta library received unique molecular identifiers. TCRdb analysed the PCR reads with MiXCR anew, one entry per CDR3 protein. Here the sample spans about 150,000 distinct CDR3 sequences, 11% being singletons. Sequenced material: PBMCs, taken before TCRalphabeta/CD19-depleted stem cell transplant. These receptors were obtained from a boy aged 2 to 9 with acute myeloid leukemia, due to receive a stem cell transplant.

In its sample, this clonotype was seen many times. This sequence joins TRBV5-1 and TRBJ1-4; D might be TRBD1 (6 bases). Germline CDR1 and CDR2: SGHRS and YFSETQ. V lost 0 bases and J 0 bases, leaving 15 bases between the germline ends. The CDR3 runs to 18 residues. CDR3 residues: CASSLATGQLATNEKLFF. The DNA of the CDR3 is TGCGCCAGCAGCTTGGCAACCGGACAGCTAGCAACTAATGAAAAACTGTTTTTT.

This clonotype was found many times. This chain connects TRBV29-1 to TRBJ2-3; TRBD1 matches 7 bases. The ends lost 8 bases at V and 4 bases at J; junction bases unmatched: 12. This CDR3 spans 14 amino acids. Germline V gene data show CDR1 as SQVTM and CDR2 as ANQGSEA. The CDR3 DNA reads TGCAGCTCAACAGGCTACAGGGGTGCAGATACGCAGTATTTT. This sequence encodes CSSTGYRGADTQYF.

This clonotype was counted ten times or more. The chain carries TRBV15 and TRBJ2-7; D is possibly TRBD2 (6 bases). Trimming left V 3 bases short and J 2 bases short, with 8 bases between. This CDR3 contains 13 residues. CDR1 is LNHNV, CDR2 YYDKDF, per germline (reference sequence). CDR3 protein: CATSSGRTYEQYF. DNA for the CDR3: TGTGCCACCAGCAGCGGGAGAACCTACGAGCAGTACTTC.

Many counts were recorded for this clonotype. The chain is built from TRBV5-1 and TRBJ2-7; 7 bases are shared with TRBD2. The CDR3 is made up of 15 amino acids. Trimming took 0 bases from V and 6 from J; bases not matched to a gene: 9. CDR1 is SGHRS, CDR2 YFSETQ, per germline. The CDR3 nucleotides read TGCGCCAGCAGCTTGGCCGAGGGAGGGGATACCGAGCAGTACTTC. It translates to CASSLAEGGDTEQYF.

This clonotype is large (0.1 to 1%) in the sample. The CDR3 here is CAWRNGFTEAFF. In nucleotides, the CDR3 is TGTGCCTGGAGGAATGGGTTCACTGAAGCTTTCTTT. The V and J genes are TRBV30 and TRBJ1-1, with unresolved D. Trimming shortened V by 3 bases and J by 4 bases, and 9 bases separated the two germline ends. CDR3 length: 12 residues. CDR1 is GTSNPN and CDR2 is SVGIG in the germline V gene (reference sequence).

This clonotype was recorded many times. The genes are TRBV10-2 and TRBJ1-4; the match to TRBD1 covers 8 bases. Per the germline V gene, CDR1 is WSHSY and CDR2 is SAAADI. This CDR3 has 14 amino acids. V shed 6 bases and J 1 base; nucleotides not matched to a gene: 1. CDR3 nucleotides: TGCGCCAGCAGCGACAGGGGAACTAATGAAAAACTGTTTTTT. This encodes CASSDRGTNEKLFF.

This clonotype was counted a few times. The chain uses TRBV18 and TRBJ2-1; the match to TRBD2 covers 8 bases. With V trimmed by 2 bases and J by 2 bases, 5 bases remained unmatched. Germline-derived CDR1 and CDR2 are KGHSH and LQKENI. There are 16 residues in the CDR3. In DNA form, the CDR3 reads TGTGCCAGCTCACCATTTGCGGGAGGCCCCTACAATGAGCAGTTCTTC. This gives the protein CASSPFAGGPYNEQFF.

This clonotype was observed many times. The J gene is TRBJ2-5, the V gene TRBV15, with D possibly being TRBD2 (7 bases). Germline CDR1 reads LNHNV; CDR2 reads YYDKDF (reference sequence). This CDR3 spans 14 amino acids. The V end was cut by 5 bases, the J end by 5 bases, with 15 bases between. CDR3 bases: TGTGCCACCAGCGCGGGGGCCTTGGTGGAGACCCAGTACTTC. Its protein is CATSAGALVETQYF.

This clonotype was recorded many times. This chain links TRBV28 with TRBJ2-7; no firm D call. Germline CDR1 reads MDHEN; CDR2 reads SYDVKM. The CDR3 is made up of 10 amino acids. V was pared by 8 bases and J by 2 bases, with 4 bases between. The CDR3 DNA reads as TGTGCCAGCGGGGCCTACGAGCAGTACTTC. Its translation is CASGAYEQYF.